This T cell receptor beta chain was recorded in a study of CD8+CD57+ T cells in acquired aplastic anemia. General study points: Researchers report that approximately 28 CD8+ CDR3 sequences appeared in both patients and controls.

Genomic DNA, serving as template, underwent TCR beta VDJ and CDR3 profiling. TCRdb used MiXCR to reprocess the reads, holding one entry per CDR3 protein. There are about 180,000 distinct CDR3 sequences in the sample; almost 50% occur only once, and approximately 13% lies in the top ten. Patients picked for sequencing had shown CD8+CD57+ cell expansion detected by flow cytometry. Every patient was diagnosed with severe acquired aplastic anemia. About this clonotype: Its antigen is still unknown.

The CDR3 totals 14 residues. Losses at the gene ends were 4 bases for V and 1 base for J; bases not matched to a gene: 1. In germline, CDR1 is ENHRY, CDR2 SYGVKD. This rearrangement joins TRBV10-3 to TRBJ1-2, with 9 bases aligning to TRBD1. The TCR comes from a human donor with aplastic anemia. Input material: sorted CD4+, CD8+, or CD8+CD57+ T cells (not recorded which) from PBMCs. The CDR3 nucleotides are TGTGCCATCAGTGGGACAGGGGTTAACTATGGCTACACCTTC. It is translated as CAISGTGVNYGYTF.